This TCR beta chain was found in a study of T cell repertoires in cytomegalovirus infection. Regarding the study as a whole: Ex vivo, HLA-C-restricted CMV-specific TCR beta clonotypes prevailed over the rest of the response.

This clonotype was seen a handful of times. Its antigen is unidentified. Trimming shortened V by 0 bases and J by 7 bases, and 19 bases separated the two germline ends. The CDR3 length is 17 residues. Germline CDR1 and CDR2: SEHNR and FQNEAQ (reference sequence). TCRdb re-called the reads through MiXCR, storing one row per CDR3 protein. The sample lists some 590,000 distinct CDR3 sequences, around two fifths occurring once. The origin of this receptor is a human donor in good health (CMV status not recorded). Some clones in this sample may be carry-over from other donors' samples. The rearrangement links TRBV7-9 to TRBJ2-1, with D perhaps TRBD1 or TRBD2 (5 bases each). Specimen: cultured PBMCs, collected from culture after CMV antigen stimulation. The CDR3 loop is CASSLAGPGAGENEQFF. The DNA for the CDR3 is TGTGCCAGCAGCTTAGCCGGCCCTGGGGCGGGCGAAAATGAGCAGTTCTTC.